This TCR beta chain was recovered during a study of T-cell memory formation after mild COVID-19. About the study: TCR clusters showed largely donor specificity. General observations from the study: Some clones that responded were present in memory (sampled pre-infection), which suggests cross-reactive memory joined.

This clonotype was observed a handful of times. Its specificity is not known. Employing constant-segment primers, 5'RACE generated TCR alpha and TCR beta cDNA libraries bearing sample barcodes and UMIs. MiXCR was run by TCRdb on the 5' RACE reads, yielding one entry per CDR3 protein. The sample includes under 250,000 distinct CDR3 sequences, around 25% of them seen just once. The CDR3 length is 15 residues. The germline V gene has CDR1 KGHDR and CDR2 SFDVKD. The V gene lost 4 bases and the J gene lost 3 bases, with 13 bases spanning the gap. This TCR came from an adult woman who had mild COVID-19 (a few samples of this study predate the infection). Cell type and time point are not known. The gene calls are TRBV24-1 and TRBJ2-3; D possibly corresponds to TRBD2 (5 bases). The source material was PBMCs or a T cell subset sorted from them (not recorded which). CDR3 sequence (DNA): TGTGCCACCAGTGAGGCGACACGGAGGACAGATACGCAGTATTTT. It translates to CATSEATRRTDTQYF.